The clone carrying this TCR beta chain has a count of ten or more. What it binds is unknown. The data originate from a study of T cells in Graves' hyperthyroidism and ophthalmopathy. Study overall: Upon initial diagnosis and before any treatment, peripheral blood was collected.

Germline V gene data show CDR1 as SGDLS and CDR2 as YYNGEE. V shed 2 bases and J shed 2 bases, with 10 bases lying between them. CDR3 length equals 14 residues. Overall study findings and caveats: The majority of expanded thyroid clonotypes above 0.001 also appeared in blood.

Ophthalmopathy patients had Clinical Activity Score at least 3, NOSPECS grade at least 4, duration under 3 months. There were TCR beta CDR3 regions amplified from RNA transcripts. First-round RT-PCR targeting the TCR CDR3 was performed with the HTBI primer set. TCRdb used MiXCR to reprocess the multiplex PCR reads, holding one entry per CDR3 protein. Of almost 350,000 distinct CDR3 sequences listed, 15% to 20% are singletons. The specimen sequenced was blood. The TCR was taken from a woman in her 40s with Graves' ophthalmopathy. The V and J genes are TRBV9 and TRBJ2-5; D possibly uses TRBD1 or TRBD2 (6 bases each). CDR3 amino acids: CASSVSGQQETQYF. Here the CDR3 DNA reads TGTGCCAGCAGCGTTAGCGGACAGCAAGAGACCCAGTACTTC.